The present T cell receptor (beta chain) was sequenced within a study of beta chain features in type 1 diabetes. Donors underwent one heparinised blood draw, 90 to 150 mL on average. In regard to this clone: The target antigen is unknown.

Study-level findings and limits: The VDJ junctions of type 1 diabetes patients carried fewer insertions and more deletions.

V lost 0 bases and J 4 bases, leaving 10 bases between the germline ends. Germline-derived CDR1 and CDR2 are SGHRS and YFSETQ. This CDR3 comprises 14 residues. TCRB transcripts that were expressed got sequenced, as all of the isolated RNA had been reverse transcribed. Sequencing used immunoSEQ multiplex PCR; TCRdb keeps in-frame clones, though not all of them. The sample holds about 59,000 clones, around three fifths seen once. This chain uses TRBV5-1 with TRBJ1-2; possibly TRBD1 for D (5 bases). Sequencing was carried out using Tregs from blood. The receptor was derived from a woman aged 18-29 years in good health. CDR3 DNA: TGCGCCAGCAGCTTGGAGGGGATAATCTATGGCTACACCTTC. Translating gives CASSLEGIIYGYTF.